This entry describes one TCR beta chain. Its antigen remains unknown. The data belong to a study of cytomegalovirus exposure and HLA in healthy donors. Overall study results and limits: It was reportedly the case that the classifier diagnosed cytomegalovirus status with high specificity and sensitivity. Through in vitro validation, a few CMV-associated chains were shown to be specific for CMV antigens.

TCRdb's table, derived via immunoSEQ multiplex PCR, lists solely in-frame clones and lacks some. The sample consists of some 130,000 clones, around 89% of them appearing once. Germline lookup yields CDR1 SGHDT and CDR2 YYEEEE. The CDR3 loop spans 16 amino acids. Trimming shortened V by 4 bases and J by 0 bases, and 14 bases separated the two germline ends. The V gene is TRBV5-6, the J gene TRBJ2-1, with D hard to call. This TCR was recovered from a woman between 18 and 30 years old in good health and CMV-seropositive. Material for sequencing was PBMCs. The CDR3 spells CASSPNVLSSYNEQFF. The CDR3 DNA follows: TGTGCCAGCAGCCCCAACGTCCTGAGCTCCTACAATGAGCAGTTCTTC.